This T cell receptor beta chain was identified during a study of glioma-infiltrating T cells after dendritic cell vaccination. CDR1 is KGHSH and CDR2 is LQKENI in the germline V gene. This CDR3 region has 17 residues. V lost 3 bases to trimming and J lost 2 bases, with 16 bases between them. Assay used: immunoSEQ multiplex PCR; TCRdb lists only in-frame clones, some missing. The table shows about 64,000 clones, with 75% to 90% occurring only once. The chain couples TRBV18 to TRBJ1-4; D is perhaps TRBD1 (6 bases). This clonotype originated in a human donor with glioblastoma. This specimen consisted of blood, obtained before dendritic cell vaccination. CDR3 residues: CASSPSQGGSTNEKLFF. Written as DNA, the CDR3 is TGTGCCAGCTCACCCTCACAGGGAGGGTCGACTAATGAAAAACTGTTTTTT.